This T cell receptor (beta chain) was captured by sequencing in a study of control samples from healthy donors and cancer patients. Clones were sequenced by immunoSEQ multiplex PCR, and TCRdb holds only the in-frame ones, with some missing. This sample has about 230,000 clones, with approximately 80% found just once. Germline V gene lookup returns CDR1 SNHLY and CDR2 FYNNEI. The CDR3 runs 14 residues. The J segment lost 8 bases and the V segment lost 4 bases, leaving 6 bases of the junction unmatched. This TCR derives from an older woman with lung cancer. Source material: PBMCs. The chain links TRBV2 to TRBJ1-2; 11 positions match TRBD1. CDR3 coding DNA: TGTGCCAGCAGTGCCGGGACAGGGGGAGGCGGCTACACCTTC. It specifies CASSAGTGGGGYTF. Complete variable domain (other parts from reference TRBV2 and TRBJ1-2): EPEVTQTPSHQVTQMGQEVILRCVPISNHLYFYWYRQILGQKVEFLVSFYNNEISEKSEIFDDQFSVERPDGSNFTLKIRSTKLEDSAMYFCASSAGTGGGGYTFGSGTRLTVV.